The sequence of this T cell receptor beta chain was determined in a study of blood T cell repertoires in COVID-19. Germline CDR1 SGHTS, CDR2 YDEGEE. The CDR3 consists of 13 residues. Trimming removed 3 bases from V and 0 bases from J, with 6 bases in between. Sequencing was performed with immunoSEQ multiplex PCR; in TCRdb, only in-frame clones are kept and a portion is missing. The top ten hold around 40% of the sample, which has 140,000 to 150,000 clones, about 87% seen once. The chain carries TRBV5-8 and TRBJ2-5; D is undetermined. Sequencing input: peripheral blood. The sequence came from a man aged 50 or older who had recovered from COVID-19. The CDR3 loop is CASSSVYQETQYF. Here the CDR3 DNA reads TGTGCCAGCAGCTCAGTGTACCAAGAGACCCAGTACTTC.